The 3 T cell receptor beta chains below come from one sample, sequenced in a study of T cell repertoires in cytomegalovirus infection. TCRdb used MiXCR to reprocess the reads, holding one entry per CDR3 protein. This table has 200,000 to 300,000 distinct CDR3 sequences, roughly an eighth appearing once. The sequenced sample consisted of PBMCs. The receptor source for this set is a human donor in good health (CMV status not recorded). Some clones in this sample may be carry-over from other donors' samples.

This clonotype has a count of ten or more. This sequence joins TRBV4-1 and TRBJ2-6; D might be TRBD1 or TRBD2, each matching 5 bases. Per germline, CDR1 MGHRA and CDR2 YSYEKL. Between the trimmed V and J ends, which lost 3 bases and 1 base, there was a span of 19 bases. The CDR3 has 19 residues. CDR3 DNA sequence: TGCGCCAGCAGCCACGGTCTTCTGGGGGATAGGTCTGGGGCCAACGTCCTGACTTTC. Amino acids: CASSHGLLGDRSGANVLTF.

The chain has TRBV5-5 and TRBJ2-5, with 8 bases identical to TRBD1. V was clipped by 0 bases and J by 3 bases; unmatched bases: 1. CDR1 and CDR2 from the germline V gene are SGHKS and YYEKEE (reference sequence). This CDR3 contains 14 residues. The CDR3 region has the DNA TGTGCCAGCAGCTTGGAACAGGGGGAAGAGACCCAGTACTTC. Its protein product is CASSLEQGEETQYF.

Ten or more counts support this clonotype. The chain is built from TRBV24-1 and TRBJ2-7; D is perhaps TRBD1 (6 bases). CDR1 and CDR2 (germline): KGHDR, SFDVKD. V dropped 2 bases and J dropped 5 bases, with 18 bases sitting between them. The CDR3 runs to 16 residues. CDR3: CATSDSSLTGNHEQYF. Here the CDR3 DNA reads TGTGCCACCAGTGATTCCTCACTTACAGGGAACCACGAGCAGTACTTC.